This T cell receptor beta chain originates from a study of a mutant IDH1 vaccine in newly diagnosed glioma. On the study more broadly: Treated patients had a mean age of 40.4 years and a roughly 60% male, around 40% female split.

Trimming took 1 base from V and 0 from J, leaving 7 bases between them. CDR1 is SGHVS, CDR2 FNYEAQ, per germline. The CDR3 runs to 15 residues. Using immunoSEQ multiplex PCR, the repertoire was profiled, and TCRdb retains in-frame clones only, with some absent. The sample holds around 60,000 clones, roughly 76% seen once. Time point in this sample: week 35, safety follow-up. The investigators gave 300 ug of mutant IDH1 20-mer peptide in each vaccine dose, together with topical imiquimod. As concerns this clone: The antigen is undetermined.

This TCR came from a man aged 35 to 55 with glioma. This chain uses TRBV7-6 with TRBJ1-3, with D unresolved. Sequencing used PBMCs, obtained from a glioma patient whose treatment included an IDH1 peptide vaccine. The CDR3 region is CASSLGLNSGNTIYF. CDR3 sequence (DNA): TGTGCCAGCAGCTTAGGGCTGAACTCTGGAAACACCATATATTTT.